The 12 T cell receptor beta chains presented below share a single source sample, sequenced in a study of beta chain features in type 1 diabetes. Study-level points and caveats: Type 1 diabetes patients showed a moderate but significant shortening of TCRB CDR3s in all four CD4+ subsets.

These receptors' targets are unknown. cDNA synthesis used the whole RNA isolate, giving expressed TCRB sequences. Method: immunoSEQ multiplex PCR; TCRdb's copy keeps in-frame clones and lacks some. Here the sample spans 400,000 or so clones, roughly 12% being singletons. Sequences were obtained from naive CD4+ T cells from blood. These receptor sequences come from a woman between 18 and 29 years old with type 1 diabetes.

This clone has more than one count but fewer than ten. The V and J genes are TRBV2 and TRBJ2-2; 9 bases are a match to TRBD1. The V gene's germline CDR1 is SNHLY and CDR2 FYNNEI. The V segment lost 10 bases and the J segment 3 bases; nucleotides outside the gene matches: 12. The CDR3 totals 16 residues. The DNA for the CDR3 is TGTGCCACGGGACAGGGATTGTTGGTGGACACCGGGGAGCTGTTTTTT. Protein sequence: CATGQGLLVDTGELFF.

This chain connects TRBV6-5 to TRBJ1-2; 7 bases are shared with TRBD1. The germline CDR1 and CDR2 sequences are MNHEY and SVGAGI. V lost 5 bases and J lost 2; bases outside the gene matches: 5. The CDR3 runs to 14 residues. The DNA for the CDR3 is TGTGCCAGCAGTCAAGGGACAGAGAACTATGGCTACACCTTC. Translating gives CASSQGTENYGYTF.

This clone appeared a few times. The CDR3 DNA reads TGTGCCACCCGTAAGAGAATGAACACTGAAGCTTTCTTT. This translates into CATRKRMNTEAFF. This rearrangement joins TRBV7-2 to TRBJ1-1; the D is unclear. The V end was cut by 10 bases, the J end by 0 bases, with 12 bases between. The CDR3 runs to 13 residues. CDR1 SGHTA and CDR2 FQGNSA come from the germline V gene.

The rearrangement uses TRBV27 and TRBJ2-4; possibly TRBD1 for D (6 bases). Trimming removed 3 bases at V and 1 base at J, with 7 bases between. The germline CDR1 and CDR2 sequences are MNHEY and SMNVEV (reference sequence). The CDR3 loop spans 14 amino acids. CDR3: CASSFGQAKNIQYF. In nucleotides, the CDR3 is TGTGCCAGCAGTTTTGGACAGGCCAAAAACATTCAGTACTTC.

This clone was picked up a small number of times. The chain joins TRBV7-2 to TRBJ2-5, with unresolved D. Trimming removed 5 bases at V and 2 bases at J, with 9 bases between. CDR3 length: 13 amino acids. Per the germline V gene, CDR1 is SGHTA and CDR2 is FQGNSA. The chain's CDR3 is CASSRVVQETQYF. For the CDR3, the DNA is TGTGCCAGCAGCCGGGTAGTTCAAGAGACCCAGTACTTC. Combining the CDR3 with reference TRBV7-2 and TRBJ2-5 gives the whole variable domain GAGVSQSPSNKVTEKGKDVELRCDPISGHTALYWYRQSLGQGLEFLIYFQGNSAPDKSGLPSDRFSAERTGGSVSTLTIQRTQQEDSAVYLCASSRVVQETQYFGPGTRLLVL.

J is TRBJ2-3 and V is TRBV9, with TRBD1 as a possible D gene (6 bases). CDR1 SGDLS and CDR2 YYNGEE come from the germline V gene. This CDR3 has 15 amino acids. The V end was cut by 4 bases, the J end by 1 base, with 13 bases between. CDR3 protein: CASSQGQKRTDTQYF. CDR3 DNA sequence: TGTGCCAGCAGCCAAGGACAGAAACGCACAGATACGCAGTATTTT. The whole variable domain, filled in from reference TRBV9 and TRBJ2-3, reads DSGVTQTPKHLITATGQRVTLRCSPRSGDLSVYWYQQSLDQGLQFLIQYYNGEERAKGNILERFSAQQFPDLHSELNLSSLELGDSALYFCASSQGQKRTDTQYFGPGTRLTVL.

Written as DNA, the CDR3 is TGTGCCAGCTCAAATTACCGGGAGGGCACTGAAGCTTTCTTT. The encoded protein is CASSNYREGTEAFF. This rearrangement joins TRBV18 to TRBJ1-1; D is ambiguous. V dropped 5 bases and J dropped 4 bases, with 14 bases sitting between them. Germline V gene data show CDR1 as KGHSH and CDR2 as LQKENI. The CDR3 covers 14 residues.

The rearrangement links TRBV9 to TRBJ1-6; possibly TRBD1 for D (6 bases). The CDR3 is 14 residues long. V was clipped by 4 bases and J by 11 bases, with 16 bases between them. The germline V gene has CDR1 SGDLS and CDR2 YYNGEE. CDR3 nucleotide sequence: TGTGCCAGCAGCTCGCAGGGGAATGGGCCACCCCTCCACTTT. The encoded protein is CASSSQGNGPPLHF.

This clone was detected only a few times. The J gene is TRBJ2-5, the V gene TRBV5-4; TRBD1 aligns across 10 bases. This CDR3 is built from 16 residues. CDR1 and CDR2 from the germline V gene are SGHNT and YYREEE (reference sequence). The junction had 7 bases not matched to a gene; V was cut back by 3 bases and J by 2 bases. CDR3 sequence reads: CASSSGRDRGQETQYF. In nucleotides, the CDR3 is TGTGCCAGCAGCTCTGGTCGGGACAGGGGACAAGAGACCCAGTACTTC.

Only a few counts were recorded for this clone. CDR3 protein: CASSVDSVNTEAFF. DNA of the CDR3: TGTGCCAGTAGTGTGGACAGTGTCAACACTGAAGCTTTCTTT. This chain connects TRBV19 to TRBJ1-1, with a weak D call TRBD1 (6 bases). The CDR3 runs to 14 residues. Trimming removed 5 bases from V and 2 bases from J, with 12 bases in between. The germline V gene has CDR1 LNHDA and CDR2 SQIVND (reference sequence).

The rearrangement links TRBV28 to TRBJ2-1; D may be TRBD1 (5 bases). V dropped 4 bases and J dropped 6 bases, with 10 bases sitting between them. Germline lookup yields CDR1 MDHEN and CDR2 SYDVKM. The CDR3 loop spans 13 amino acids. In nucleotides, the CDR3 is TGTGCCAGCAGTTCAGGGTCTGTCAATGAGCAGTTCTTC. Translation: CASSSGSVNEQFF.

This clone was picked up a small number of times. The V gene is TRBV21-1, the J gene TRBJ2-1; TRBD2, the table's D call, was not compared with the DNA. TRBV21-1 is marked as a pseudogene. The CDR3 spans 17 residues. The DNA for the CDR3 is TGTGCCAGTAGGTGGACTAGCGGGGACAGCTCCTACAATGAGCAGTTCTTC. It codes for CASRWTSGDSSYNEQFF.